These 24 T cell receptor beta chains were sequenced from one sample in a study of T cell responses to AZD1222 COVID-19 vaccine. TCRdb's table, derived via immunoSEQ multiplex PCR, lists solely in-frame clones and lacks some. The sample has about 130,000 clones, more than 85% seen once; the top ten hold 0.75% to 0.95%. This specimen consisted of peripheral blood, obtained on day 0 of AZD1222 vaccination. These receptors came from an adult in good health.

This chain connects TRBV6-6 to TRBJ1-3; D possibly corresponds to TRBD1 (6 bases). V was cut by 5 bases and J by 1 base, with 6 bases left in between. In germline, CDR1 is MNHNY, CDR2 SVGAGI (reference sequence). This CDR3 region has 13 residues. In nucleotides, the CDR3 is TGTGCCAGCAGTACAGGGTCTGGAAACACCATATATTTT. As protein: CASSTGSGNTIYF.

The chain recombines TRBV6-5 with TRBJ2-3, with D hard to call. The CDR3 sequence is 16 residues long. Germline CDR1 is MNHEY and CDR2 is SVGAGI. The V gene lost 2 bases and the J gene lost 1 base, with 13 bases spanning the gap. The CDR3 protein is CASSYGLGIGTDTQYF. The CDR3 DNA reads as TGTGCCAGCAGTTACGGGCTAGGAATAGGCACAGATACGCAGTATTTT.

The table lists this clone with a count of one. The V call is TRBV6-1, the J call TRBJ1-2, with unresolved D. This CDR3 contains 12 residues. V gave up 0 bases and J gave up 8 bases, with 7 bases separating them. Per the germline V gene, CDR1 is MNHNS and CDR2 is SASEGT. CDR3 DNA sequence: TGTGCCAGCAGTGAAGCCCCCAGAGGCTACACCTTC. Translating it yields CASSEAPRGYTF.

The chain combines TRBV4-1 with TRBJ2-7; D may match TRBD1 or TRBD2 (6 bases each). Trimming stripped 4 bases from V and 6 bases from J, with 16 bases between. Germline assignment: CDR1 MGHRA and CDR2 YSYEKL. This CDR3 has 14 amino acids. CDR3 DNA sequence: TGCGCCAGCAGCCTAAGGGGGGAGAGGGGCGAGCAGTACTTC. Protein product: CASSLRGERGEQYF.

Remarks on this clone: The identical CDR3 is also encoded by other nucleotide sequences in the sample. The V call is TRBV5-1, the J call TRBJ1-1; TRBD1 matches at 9 bases. From germline, CDR1 is SGHRS and CDR2 YFSETQ. CDR3 length equals 14 residues. V lost 4 bases and J lost 5; bases outside the gene matches: 6. The CDR3 DNA follows: TGCGCCAGCAGCGTACAGGGGGCGGGTACTGAAGCTTTCTTT. The encoded protein is CASSVQGAGTEAFF.

The V and J genes are TRBV2 and TRBJ1-3, with D maybe TRBD1 (5 bases). The CDR3 spans 15 residues. Deletions cut 1 base from V and 1 base from J, with 8 bases between. Germline CDR1 reads SNHLY; CDR2 reads FYNNEI. CDR3 in DNA: TGTGCCAGCAGTGAAGGAAAGGGGTCTGGAAACACCATATATTTT. This translates into CASSEGKGSGNTIYF.

The chain is built from TRBV6-1 and TRBJ1-3, with TRBD1 matching over 9 bases. This CDR3 spans 15 amino acids. Germline values: CDR1 MNHNS, CDR2 SASEGT. V gave up 7 bases and J gave up 4 bases; unmatched junction bases: 8. CDR3 in DNA: TGTGCCAGCACGACAGGGGGAGTTCCAGGAAACACCATATATTTT. It translates to CASTTGGVPGNTIYF.

The chain has TRBV3-1 (or the pseudogene TRBV3-2) and TRBJ1-1, with 9 bases that match TRBD1. The CDR3 runs 16 residues. From germline, CDR1 is LGHDT and CDR2 YNNKEL (reference sequence). Germline trimming cut 1 base from V and 4 bases from J; bases unmatched to any gene: 7. This CDR3 is CASSQAGTGQGTEAFF. The DNA for the CDR3 is TGTGCCAGCAGCCAAGCGGGGACAGGGCAGGGCACTGAAGCTTTCTTT.

The chain employs TRBV2 and TRBJ1-5; D remains ambiguous. The CDR3 consists of 14 residues. CDR1 and CDR2 (germline): SNHLY, FYNNEI. The V gene lost 7 bases and the J gene lost 4 bases, with 14 bases spanning the gap. The CDR3 DNA reads TGTGCCAGCATTGGGGAGTTGTGGAATCAGCCCCAGCATTTT. It is translated as CASIGELWNQPQHF.

The chain joins TRBV6-6 to TRBJ1-2, with D possibly matching TRBD1 (6 bases). The CDR3 extends over 14 amino acids. In germline, CDR1 is MNHNY, CDR2 SVGAGI (reference sequence). Trimming shortened V by 5 bases and J by 6 bases, and 16 bases separated the two germline ends. The CDR3 nucleotides read TGTGCCAGCAGTCAGCAGGGGATCGGTCATGGCTACACCTTC. Its protein is CASSQQGIGHGYTF.

The V and J genes are TRBV6-2 or TRBV6-3 and TRBJ2-1; a possible D gene is TRBD2 (6 bases). CDR1 and CDR2 from the germline V gene are MNHEY and SVGEGT. Trimming removed 0 bases at V and 3 bases at J, with 15 bases between. The CDR3 totals 17 residues. The DNA for the CDR3 is TGTGCCAGCAGTTACTCGGAGGTCCGGGGGATCTACAATGAGCAGTTCTTC. Translated, it gives CASSYSEVRGIYNEQFF.

The chain joins TRBV5-1 to TRBJ2-7, with D perhaps matching TRBD1 (7 bases). Germline values: CDR1 SGHRS, CDR2 YFSETQ. The CDR3 has 14 residues. Trimming left V 6 bases short and J 0 bases short, with 13 bases between. CDR3 protein: CASTIQGGSYEQYF. For the CDR3, the DNA is TGCGCCAGCACGATTCAGGGGGGCTCCTACGAGCAGTACTTC.

This chain connects TRBV19 to TRBJ1-2; 10 nucleotides align to TRBD1. The CDR3 consists of 14 residues. The germline CDR1 and CDR2 sequences are LNHDA and SQIVND (reference sequence). Unmatched junction bases numbered 7, after V lost 5 bases and J lost 7 bases. CDR3 residues: CASSAGQGLGGYTF. CDR3 DNA: TGTGCCAGTAGTGCGGGACAGGGGCTAGGTGGCTACACCTTC.

The genes are TRBV11-3 and TRBJ2-3, with 8 bases aligning to TRBD2. CDR3 length equals 14 residues. V was pared by 1 base and J by 4 bases, with 1 base of the junction left unmatched. Germline V gene data show CDR1 as SGHNT and CDR2 as YENEEA. Written as DNA, the CDR3 is TGTGCCAGCAGCTTAGGACTAGCGCCAGATACGCAGTATTTT. As protein: CASSLGLAPDTQYF. Using reference TRBV11-3 and TRBJ2-3 for the parts outside the CDR3, the full variable domain is EAGVVQSPRYKIIEKKQPVAFWCNPISGHNTLYWYLQNLGQGPELLIRYENEEAVDDSQLPKDRFSAERLKGVDSTLKIQPAELGDSAVYLCASSLGLAPDTQYFGPGTRLTVL.

This clone is a singleton in its sample. The chain has TRBV3-1 (or the pseudogene TRBV3-2) and TRBJ2-3, with a weak D call TRBD2 (5 bases). This CDR3 has 15 residues. The germline V gene has CDR1 LGHDT and CDR2 YNNKEL (reference sequence). V dropped 2 bases and J dropped 2 bases, with 11 bases sitting between them. The CDR3 loop is CASSQTGTHTDTQYF. In nucleotides, the CDR3 is TGTGCCAGCAGCCAAACGGGAACACACACAGATACGCAGTATTTT.

The chain is built from TRBV12-3 or TRBV12-4 and TRBJ2-1; no reliable D call. The CDR3 sequence is 13 residues long. Deletions cut 5 bases from V and 3 bases from J, with 8 bases between. DNA for the CDR3: TGTGCCAGCAGTGAACCGGGCTACAATGAGCAGTTCTTC. It specifies CASSEPGYNEQFF.

This chain connects TRBV7-8 to TRBJ1-1; no firm D call. Trimming removed 7 bases from V and 0 bases from J, with 9 bases in between. The CDR3 sequence is 13 residues long. The germline CDR1 and CDR2 sequences are SGHVS and FQNEAQ. CDR3 protein: CASMRVLNTEAFF. The CDR3 region has the DNA TGTGCCAGCATGAGGGTCTTGAACACTGAAGCTTTCTTT.

The chain carries TRBV5-5 and TRBJ2-1, with D hard to call. This CDR3 has 15 residues. In germline, CDR1 is SGHKS, CDR2 YYEKEE (reference sequence). V was trimmed by 0 bases and J by 0 bases, leaving 7 bases between them. CDR3 in amino acids: CASSLEASSYNEQFF. The CDR3 DNA reads as TGTGCCAGCAGCTTGGAGGCGAGCTCCTACAATGAGCAGTTCTTC.

The chain uses TRBV6-1 and TRBJ1-2; TRBD1 aligns across 8 bases. Germline trimming cut 3 bases from V and 8 bases from J; bases unmatched to any gene: 5. The CDR3 covers 13 residues. Germline CDR1 is MNHNS and CDR2 is SASEGT. CDR3 residues: CASSDGQGRGYTF. CDR3 coding DNA: TGTGCCAGCAGTGACGGACAGGGTAGAGGCTACACCTTC.

This clone has a single count. This chain connects TRBV6-5 to TRBJ1-5; D is unclear. V shed 6 bases and J shed 6 bases, with 15 bases lying between them. The CDR3 covers 14 residues. CDR1 MNHEY and CDR2 SVGAGI come from the germline V gene. The CDR3: CASSLSLEGQPQHF. DNA of the CDR3: TGTGCCAGCAGCCTGAGCCTGGAGGGTCAGCCCCAGCATTTT.

The chain combines TRBV1 with TRBJ2-1; TRBD2, the D gene given by the table, was not confirmed from the DNA. TRBV1 is tagged as a pseudogene. This CDR3 contains 17 residues. The CDR3, as DNA: TGCACCAGCAGCCAAGATCTCGAGACTAGTGATATCAATGAGCAGTTCTTC. It specifies CTSSQDLETSDINEQFF.

The chain links TRBV10-3 to TRBJ2-7; D possibly corresponds to TRBD1 (5 bases). V lost 4 bases and J 6 bases, leaving 7 bases between the germline ends. CDR1 is ENHRY and CDR2 is SYGVKD in the germline V gene. The CDR3 totals 11 residues. In nucleotides, the CDR3 is TGTGCCATCAGTGGGCAGGGCGAGCAGTACTTC. Its translation: CAISGQGEQYF.

The rearrangement joins TRBV5-1 to TRBJ1-4; D perhaps matches TRBD1 (5 bases). Germline V gene lookup returns CDR1 SGHRS and CDR2 YFSETQ. CDR3 length: 17 residues. The V end lost 1 base, the J end lost 4 bases, and 17 bases lay between the germline ends. CDR3 nucleotide sequence: TGCGCCAGCAGCTTGAGGGGTGCCGTCCCGGATAATGAAAAACTGTTTTTT. Translation gives CASSLRGAVPDNEKLFF.

This clone has only a few counts. The CDR3 DNA follows: TGTGCCAGCAGAGTTTACGACGGACCCTACGAGCAGTACTTC. Its protein product is CASRVYDGPYEQYF. The genes are TRBV27 and TRBJ2-7; D remains unclear. The CDR3 is 14 residues long. Germline CDR1 MNHEY, CDR2 SMNVEV (reference sequence). V was pared by 6 bases and J by 2 bases, with 14 bases between.